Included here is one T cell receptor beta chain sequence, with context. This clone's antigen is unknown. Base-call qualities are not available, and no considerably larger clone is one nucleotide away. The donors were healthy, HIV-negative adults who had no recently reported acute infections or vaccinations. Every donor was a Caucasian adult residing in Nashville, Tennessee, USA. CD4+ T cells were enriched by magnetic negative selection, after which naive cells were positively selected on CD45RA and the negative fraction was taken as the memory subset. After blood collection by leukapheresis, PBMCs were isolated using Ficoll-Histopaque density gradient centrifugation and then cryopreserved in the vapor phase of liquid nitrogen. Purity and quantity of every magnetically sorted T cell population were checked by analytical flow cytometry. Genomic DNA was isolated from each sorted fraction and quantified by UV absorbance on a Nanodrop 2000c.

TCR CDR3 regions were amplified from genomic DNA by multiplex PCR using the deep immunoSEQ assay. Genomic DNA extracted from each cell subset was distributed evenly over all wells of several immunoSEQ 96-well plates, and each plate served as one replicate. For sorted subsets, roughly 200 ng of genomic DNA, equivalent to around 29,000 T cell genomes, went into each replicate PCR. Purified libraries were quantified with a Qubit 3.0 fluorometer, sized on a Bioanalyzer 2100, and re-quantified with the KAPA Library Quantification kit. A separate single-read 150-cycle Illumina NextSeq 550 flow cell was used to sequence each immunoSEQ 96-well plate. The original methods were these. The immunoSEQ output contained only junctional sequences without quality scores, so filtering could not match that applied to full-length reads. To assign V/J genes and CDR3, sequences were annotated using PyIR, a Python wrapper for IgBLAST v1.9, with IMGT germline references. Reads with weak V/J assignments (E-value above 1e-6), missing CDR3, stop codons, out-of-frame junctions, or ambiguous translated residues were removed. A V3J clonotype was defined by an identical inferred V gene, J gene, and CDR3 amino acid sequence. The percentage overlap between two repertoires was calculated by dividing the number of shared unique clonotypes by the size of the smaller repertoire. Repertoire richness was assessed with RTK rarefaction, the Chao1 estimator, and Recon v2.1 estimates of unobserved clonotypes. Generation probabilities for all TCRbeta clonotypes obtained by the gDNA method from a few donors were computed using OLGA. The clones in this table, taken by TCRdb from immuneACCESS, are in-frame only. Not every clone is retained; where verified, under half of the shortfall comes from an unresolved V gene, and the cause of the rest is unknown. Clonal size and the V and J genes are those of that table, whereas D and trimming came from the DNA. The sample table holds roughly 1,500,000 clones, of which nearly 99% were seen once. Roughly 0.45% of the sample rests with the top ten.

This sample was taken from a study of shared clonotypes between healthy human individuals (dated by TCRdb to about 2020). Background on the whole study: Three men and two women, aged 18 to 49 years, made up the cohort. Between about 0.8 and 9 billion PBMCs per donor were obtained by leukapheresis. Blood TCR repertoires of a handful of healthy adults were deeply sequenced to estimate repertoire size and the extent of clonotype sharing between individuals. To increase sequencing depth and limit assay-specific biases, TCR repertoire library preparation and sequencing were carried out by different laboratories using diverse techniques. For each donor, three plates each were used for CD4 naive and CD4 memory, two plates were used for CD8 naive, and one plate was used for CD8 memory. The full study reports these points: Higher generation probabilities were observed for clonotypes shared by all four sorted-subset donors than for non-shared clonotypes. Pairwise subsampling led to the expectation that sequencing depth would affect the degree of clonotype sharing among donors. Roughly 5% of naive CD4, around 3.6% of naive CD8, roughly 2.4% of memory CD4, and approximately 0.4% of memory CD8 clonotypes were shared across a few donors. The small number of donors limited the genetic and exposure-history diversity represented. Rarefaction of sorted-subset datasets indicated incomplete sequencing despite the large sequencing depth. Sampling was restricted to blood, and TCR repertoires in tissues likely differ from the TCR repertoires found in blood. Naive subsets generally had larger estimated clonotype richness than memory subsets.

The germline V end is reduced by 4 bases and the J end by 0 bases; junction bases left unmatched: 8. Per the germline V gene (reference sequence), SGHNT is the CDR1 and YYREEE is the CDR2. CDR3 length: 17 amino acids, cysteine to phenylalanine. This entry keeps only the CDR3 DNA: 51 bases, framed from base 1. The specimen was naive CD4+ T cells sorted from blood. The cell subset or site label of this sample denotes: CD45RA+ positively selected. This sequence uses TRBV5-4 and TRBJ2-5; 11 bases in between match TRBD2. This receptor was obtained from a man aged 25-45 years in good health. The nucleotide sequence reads TGTGCCAGCAGCGGGTGGACTAGCGGGCTGTACCAAGAGACCCAGTACTTC. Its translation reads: CASSGWTSGLYQETQYF.